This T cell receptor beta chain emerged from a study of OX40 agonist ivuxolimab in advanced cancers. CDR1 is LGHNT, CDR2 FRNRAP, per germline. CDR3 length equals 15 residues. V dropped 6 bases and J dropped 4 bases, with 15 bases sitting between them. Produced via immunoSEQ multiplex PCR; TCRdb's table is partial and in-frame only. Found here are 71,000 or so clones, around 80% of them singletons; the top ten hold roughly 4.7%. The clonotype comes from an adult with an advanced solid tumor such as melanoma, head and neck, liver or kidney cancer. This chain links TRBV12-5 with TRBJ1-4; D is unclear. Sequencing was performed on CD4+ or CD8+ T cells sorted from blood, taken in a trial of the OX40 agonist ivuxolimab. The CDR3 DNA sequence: TGTGCTAGTGGCCTCCATAAAGGGTTTAATGAAAAACTGTTTTTT. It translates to CASGLHKGFNEKLFF.